Listed here are 32 T cell receptor beta chains from one sample, sequenced in a study of graft-versus-host responses after intestinal transplantation. Assay used: immunoSEQ multiplex PCR; TCRdb lists only in-frame clones, some missing. The table includes under 140,000 clones, about 94% detected once. These receptors' antigens are unknown. The sample was unstimulated CD8+ T cells sorted from spleen or lymph node cells, taken before intestinal transplant. Receptors were obtained from a human donor who received an intestinal transplant.

The J gene is TRBJ2-4, the V gene TRBV21-1; TRBD1 reflects the table's D call only, with no check against the DNA. TRBV21-1 is reported as a pseudogene. The CDR3 has 17 amino acids. The CDR3 nucleotides read TGTGCCAGCAGCCGCCACGCCGGACAGGGGGCCAAAAACATTCAGTACTTC. Translated: CASSRHAGQGAKNIQYF.

J is TRBJ2-2 and V is TRBV5-1; the D is unclear. The V gene lost 1 base and the J gene lost 7 bases, with 8 bases spanning the gap. The germline V gene encodes CDR1 SGHRS and CDR2 YFSETQ. The CDR3 is 13 amino acids. The CDR3 region is CASSLYPLGELFF. Written as DNA, the CDR3 is TGCGCCAGCAGCTTGTACCCCCTCGGGGAGCTGTTTTTT. Supplemented by reference TRBV5-1 and TRBJ2-2, the full variable domain reads KAGVTQTPRYLIKTRGQQVTLSCSPISGHRSVSWYQQTPGQGLQFLFEYFSETQRNKGNFPGRFSGRQFSNSRSEMNVSTLELGDSALYLCASSLYPLGELFFGEGSRLTVL.

This clone came up once. The chain joins TRBV19 to TRBJ2-1, with a possible D match to TRBD1 (6 bases). The V gene's germline CDR1 is LNHDA and CDR2 SQIVND (reference sequence). V lost 3 bases and J lost 5, with 11 bases in between. This CDR3 is 14 amino acids long. In nucleotides, the CDR3 is TGTGCCAGTAGTATGGTACAGGGAGACAATGAGCAGTTCTTC. It codes for CASSMVQGDNEQFF.

The chain carries TRBV27 and TRBJ2-7; 9 positions agree with TRBD2. The CDR3 spans 14 residues. Germline assignment: CDR1 MNHEY and CDR2 SMNVEV (reference sequence). The V segment lost 0 bases and the J segment 4 bases; nucleotides outside the gene matches: 1. CDR3 DNA: TGTGCCAGCAGTTTATCTAGCGGGAGTTACGAGCAGTACTTC. Protein product: CASSLSSGSYEQYF.

V gene TRBV2 combines with J gene TRBJ2-1; D remains ambiguous. The V gene's germline CDR1 is SNHLY and CDR2 FYNNEI. V was shortened by 3 bases and J by 4 bases, with 4 bases between the two germline ends. The CDR3 has 12 residues. Written as DNA, the CDR3 is TGTGCCAGCAGTGAGGGGTACAATGAGCAGTTCTTC. This encodes CASSEGYNEQFF.

This clone was detected only once. The V call is TRBV29-1, the J call TRBJ2-7; no clear D. Per germline, CDR1 SQVTM and CDR2 ANQGSEA. CDR3 length: 12 amino acids. The V and J ends lost 7 bases and 3 bases respectively, with 13 bases between them. The CDR3 spells CSAIDIYYEQYF. CDR3 nucleotide sequence: TGCAGCGCCATCGACATCTACTACGAGCAGTACTTC.

The genes are TRBV2 and TRBJ2-5; no clear D. Germline assignment: CDR1 SNHLY and CDR2 FYNNEI. Trimming took 4 bases from V and 5 from J, leaving 14 bases between them. The CDR3 covers 14 residues. This chain's CDR3 is CASSGARQIETQYF. The CDR3 DNA follows: TGTGCCAGCAGTGGGGCCCGGCAGATTGAGACCCAGTACTTC.

The rearrangement links TRBV27 to TRBJ2-3; 9 bases agree with TRBD2. Germline CDR1 is MNHEY and CDR2 is SMNVEV (reference sequence). The CDR3 length is 17 residues. V lost 0 bases to trimming and J lost 4 bases; unmatched junction nucleotides: 8. CDR3 in DNA: TGTGCCAGCAGTTTATCGATTGCGGGAGGGGGGGCAGATACGCAGTATTTT. This codes for CASSLSIAGGGADTQYF.

The chain uses TRBV4-1 and TRBJ1-5, with TRBD1 as a possible D gene (6 bases). Trimming shortened V by 1 base and J by 6 bases, and 16 bases separated the two germline ends. CDR1 and CDR2 (germline): MGHRA, YSYEKL. This CDR3 comprises 16 residues. CDR3 amino acids: CASSQGVRGVFQPQHF. CDR3 sequence (DNA): TGCGCCAGCAGCCAAGGAGTCAGGGGAGTATTTCAGCCCCAGCATTTT.

A word on this clone: The sample carries other DNA sequences with the same CDR3. The rearrangement joins TRBV19 to TRBJ2-7; 7 positions match TRBD2. Germline V gene data show CDR1 as LNHDA and CDR2 as SQIVND (reference sequence). Germline trimming cut 3 bases from V and 2 bases from J; bases unmatched to any gene: 4. The CDR3 totals 14 residues. As DNA, the CDR3 is TGTGCCAGTAGTATTGGGCTAGCGGCCTACGAGCAGTACTTC. Its translation: CASSIGLAAYEQYF.

The chain has TRBV2 and TRBJ2-3, with TRBD2 matching over 12 bases. Losses at the gene ends were 4 bases for V and 2 bases for J; bases not matched to a gene: 4. Germline CDR1 SNHLY, CDR2 FYNNEI. There are 16 residues in the CDR3. Here the CDR3 DNA reads TGTGCCAGCAGTGCGACTAGCGGGGGACTCACAGATACGCAGTATTTT. Amino acid sequence: CASSATSGGLTDTQYF.

V and J are TRBV4-1 and TRBJ1-2, with D possibly being TRBD1 (5 bases). Trimming left V 0 bases short and J 8 bases short, with 16 bases between. Germline CDR1 reads MGHRA; CDR2 reads YSYEKL. This CDR3 spans 15 amino acids. The CDR3 DNA reads as TGCGCCAGCAGCCAAGAGGGGGAGGCGTCGGAAGGCTACACCTTC. As protein: CASSQEGEASEGYTF.

This chain links TRBV2 with TRBJ2-6; 7 bases are shared with TRBD1. This CDR3 is built from 17 residues. The trim removed 7 bases at V and 3 bases at J, leaving 12 bases unmatched. Looked up from germline, CDR1 is SNHLY and CDR2 is FYNNEI. The CDR3 loop is CASTGGEGAYGANVLTF. The CDR3 DNA sequence: TGTGCCAGCACCGGAGGTGAGGGGGCTTATGGGGCCAACGTCCTGACTTTC.

This rearrangement joins TRBV9 to TRBJ1-5; D unclear. This CDR3 has 15 residues. Germline assignment: CDR1 SGDLS and CDR2 YYNGEE. V gave up 2 bases and J gave up 3 bases, with 12 bases separating them. CDR3 nucleotide sequence: TGTGCCAGCAGCGTCGGAGGCAGGCCCAATCAGCCCCAGCATTTT. It yields the protein CASSVGGRPNQPQHF.

The V gene is TRBV28, the J gene TRBJ2-5; perhaps TRBD2 as D (5 bases). In germline, CDR1 is MDHEN, CDR2 SYDVKM. This CDR3 spans 14 amino acids. V was cut by 3 bases and J by 5 bases, with 13 bases left in between. CDR3 sequence: CASSLRAPVETQYF. For the CDR3, the DNA is TGTGCCAGCAGTTTGAGGGCCCCGGTGGAGACCCAGTACTTC. Using reference TRBV28 and TRBJ2-5 for the parts outside the CDR3, the full variable domain is DVKVTQSSRYLVKRTGEKVFLECVQDMDHENMFWYRQDPGLGLRLIYFSYDVKMKEKGDIPEGYSVSREKKERFSLILESASTNQTSMYLCASSLRAPVETQYFGPGTRLLVL.

This clone was seen only once. V usage is TRBV6-5 and J usage is TRBJ2-5; the D is unclear. Trimming took 6 bases from V and 0 from J, leaving 8 bases between them. CDR3 size: 13 residues. The germline V gene encodes CDR1 MNHEY and CDR2 SVGAGI. The CDR3 DNA is TGTGCCAGCAGCCCAATCAACCAAGAGACCCAGTACTTC. Translation gives CASSPINQETQYF.

The chain is built from TRBV28 and TRBJ1-3; 9 bases map to TRBD1. The ends lost 10 bases at V and 2 bases at J; junction bases unmatched: 9. The CDR3 is 15 amino acids. Germline CDR1 MDHEN, CDR2 SYDVKM. The CDR3 sequence is CAIRGQGRTGNTIYF. The CDR3 DNA reads as TGTGCCATCAGAGGACAGGGGAGGACTGGAAACACCATATATTTT.

The rearrangement links TRBV7-9 to TRBJ1-2; 10 bases line up with TRBD1. The trim removed 7 bases at V and 0 bases at J, leaving 8 bases unmatched. Germline CDR1 reads SEHNR; CDR2 reads FQNEAQ (reference sequence). This CDR3 has 16 amino acids. CDR3 nucleotides: TGTGCCAGCACCCCTAAGGGACAGGGGCCTAACTATGGCTACACCTTC. This encodes CASTPKGQGPNYGYTF.

The V call is TRBV27, the J call TRBJ2-3, with 8 bases that match TRBD2. The CDR3 is made up of 13 amino acids. The V gene end was trimmed by 5 bases and the J gene end by 10 bases; junction bases not matched to a gene: 8. Germline values: CDR1 MNHEY, CDR2 SMNVEV (reference sequence). The CDR3 spells CASSPLGGDAQYF. The CDR3 DNA reads TGTGCCAGCAGTCCACTCGGGGGGGATGCGCAGTATTTT.

The chain employs TRBV11-2 and TRBJ1-2, with a tentative D call TRBD1 (5 bases). CDR3 size: 15 residues. Germline CDR1 SGHAT, CDR2 FQNNGV. Trimming cost V 5 bases and J 4 bases, with 17 bases left between them. Here the CDR3 DNA reads TGTGCCAGCAGCACAACCCCCGGGGCCTCCTATGGCTACACCTTC. This gives the protein CASSTTPGASYGYTF. The variable domain in full, with the rest retrieved from reference TRBV11-2 and TRBJ1-2, is EAGVAQSPRYKIIEKRQSVAFWCNPISGHATLYWYQQILGQGPKLLIQFQNNGVVDDSQLPKDRFSAERLKGVDSTLKIQPAKLEDSAVYLCASSTTPGASYGYTFGSGTRLTVV.

J is TRBJ2-1 and V is TRBV5-1; no reliable D call. Deletions cut 4 bases from V and 8 bases from J, with 13 bases between. The CDR3 covers 13 residues. CDR1 and CDR2 from the germline V gene are SGHRS and YFSETQ. The CDR3 DNA is TGCGCCAGCAGCCGAATCTCATCCGATGAGCAGTTCTTC. This sequence encodes CASSRISSDEQFF.

The chain combines TRBV7-9 with TRBJ2-4; D not certain. This CDR3 is 13 amino acids long. Trimming removed 1 base from V and 9 bases from J, with 10 bases in between. Germline assignment: CDR1 SEHNR and CDR2 FQNEAQ (reference sequence). CDR3 coding DNA: TGTGCCAGCAGCTTAGACGGGCTGGGCATTCAGTACTTC. Translating it yields CASSLDGLGIQYF.

The chain uses TRBV4-2 and TRBJ2-2, with D perhaps matching TRBD1 (5 bases). V was cut by 0 bases and J by 4 bases, with 12 bases left in between. The CDR3 is made up of 16 amino acids. Germline V gene sequence: CDR1 LGHNA, CDR2 YNFKEQ. CDR3 DNA sequence: TGTGCCAGCAGCCAAGATAGTGTCAGGGTCACCGGGGAGCTGTTTTTT. Translation: CASSQDSVRVTGELFF.

This chain links TRBV11-2 with TRBJ2-2; TRBD2 aligns across 8 bases. CDR3 length: 16 residues. Losses at the gene ends were 2 bases for V and 3 bases for J; bases not matched to a gene: 5. Germline V lookup: CDR1 SGHAT, CDR2 FQNNGV. The CDR3 loop is CASSLSYGGDTGELFF. For the CDR3, the DNA is TGTGCCAGCAGCTTAAGTTACGGGGGGGACACCGGGGAGCTGTTTTTT.

The chain links TRBV5-6 to TRBJ2-1; no clear D gene. Looked up from germline, CDR1 is SGHDT and CDR2 is YYEEEE. The CDR3 loop spans 11 amino acids. V was pared by 0 bases and J by 10 bases, with 5 bases between. The CDR3: CASSLGREQFF. The CDR3 bases are TGTGCCAGCAGCTTGGGACGGGAGCAGTTCTTC.

CDR3 bases: TGCGCCAGCAGCCAATTGGGCCTAGGTACCCAAGAGACCCAGTACTTC. Translated, it gives CASSQLGLGTQETQYF. The chain joins TRBV4-1 to TRBJ2-5; D is ambiguous. Germline-derived CDR1 and CDR2 are MGHRA and YSYEKL. V lost 2 bases and J lost 1, with 14 bases in between. The CDR3 consists of 16 residues.

This chain connects TRBV15 to TRBJ1-5; possibly TRBD1 for D (6 bases). The V gene's germline CDR1 is LNHNV and CDR2 YYDKDF (reference sequence). V was cut by 1 base and J by 7 bases, with 11 bases left in between. CDR3 length: 14 amino acids. CDR3 in amino acids: CATSRGGGKQPQHF. The CDR3 DNA follows: TGTGCCACCAGCAGAGGAGGGGGAAAGCAGCCCCAGCATTTT.

The V and J genes are TRBV27 and TRBJ1-4; perhaps TRBD1 as D (6 bases). The CDR3 runs to 15 residues. The germline V gene has CDR1 MNHEY and CDR2 SMNVEV (reference sequence). V lost 6 bases and J 8 bases, leaving 19 bases between the germline ends. CDR3 nucleotide sequence: TGTGCCAGCAGCGGGGGGGGGCCGGCGGCAGAAAAACTGTTTTTT. Its protein is CASSGGGPAAEKLFF.

The V call is TRBV27, the J call TRBJ2-3; no reliable D call. CDR1 and CDR2 (germline): MNHEY, SMNVEV (reference sequence). The CDR3 is made up of 13 amino acids. Trimming pared 10 bases from V and 0 bases from J, leaving 11 bases between. In DNA, the CDR3 is TGTGCCACCCTAAAAACTAGCACAGATACGCAGTATTTT. As protein: CATLKTSTDTQYF.

The CDR3 region is CASPSDPYTGELFF. The CDR3 bases are TGTGCCAGCCCCTCGGACCCCTACACCGGGGAGCTGTTTTTT. This chain joins TRBV19 and TRBJ2-2; D call uncertain. This CDR3 spans 14 amino acids. With 9 bases removed from V and 3 bases from J, the gap between germline ends came to 14 bases. CDR1 is LNHDA, CDR2 SQIVND, per germline (reference sequence).

The chain is built from TRBV19 and TRBJ1-1; D gene unclear. In germline, CDR1 is LNHDA, CDR2 SQIVND (reference sequence). V lost 6 bases, J lost 3 bases, and 11 bases lay in between. This CDR3 comprises 13 residues. The DNA of the CDR3 is TGTGCCAGTAGATGGGGTAGGCACACTGAAGCTTTCTTT. Translated, it gives CASRWGRHTEAFF.

The chain links TRBV6-1 to TRBJ2-1, with D possibly TRBD2 on 5 matching bases. Germline V gives CDR1 MNHNS, CDR2 SASEGT. This CDR3 has 15 residues. V shed 5 bases and J shed 2 bases, with 13 bases lying between them. The CDR3 reads CASSWNGIPYNEQFF. The CDR3 nucleotides read TGTGCCAGCAGTTGGAACGGGATCCCCTACAATGAGCAGTTCTTC.